The 23 T cell receptor beta chains below all came from one sample that was sequenced in a study of cytomegalovirus exposure and HLA in healthy donors. The primer mix had 60 Vbeta and 13 Jbeta primers. Here immunoSEQ multiplex PCR was the method, and the copy in TCRdb shows in-frame clones only, minus some. This table has about 150,000 clones, approximately 81% appearing once. Material: PBMCs. The origin of the receptors is a boy younger than 10 in good health and CMV-seronegative.

This rearrangement joins TRBV7-2 to TRBJ2-2; 7 bases are a match to TRBD1. The germline V gene encodes CDR1 SGHTA and CDR2 FQGNSA. V dropped 1 base and J dropped 6; count of bases not matched to a gene: 5. This CDR3 region has 15 residues. The CDR3 DNA is TGTGCCAGCAGCTTAGTGGGTACAGGGGCCGGGGAGCTGTTTTTT. It codes for CASSLVGTGAGELFF.

This clone was picked up one time. This chain uses TRBV4-1 with TRBJ1-3; D not resolved. Germline V gene lookup returns CDR1 MGHRA and CDR2 YSYEKL. Between the trimmed V and J ends, which lost 3 bases and 0 bases, there was a span of 15 bases. The CDR3 length is 17 residues. CDR3 nucleotides: TGCGCCAGCAGCCAGCCCAGGACGGGAATCTCTGGAAACACCATATATTTT. This translates into CASSQPRTGISGNTIYF.

This clone was counted a single time. The chain uses TRBV7-9 and TRBJ2-1; D is ambiguous. CDR1 SEHNR and CDR2 FQNEAQ come from the germline V gene (reference sequence). Trimming removed 3 bases at V and 0 bases at J, with 9 bases between. The length of the CDR3 is 15 residues. CDR3 DNA sequence: TGTGCCAGCAGCTTCTTACAGAGCTCCTACAATGAGCAGTTCTTC. Protein product: CASSFLQSSYNEQFF.

The rearrangement joins TRBV19 to TRBJ2-7, with 10 bases lining up with TRBD1. V lost 5 bases and J lost 1; bases outside the gene matches: 2. The CDR3 runs to 14 residues. Germline CDR1 and CDR2: LNHDA and SQIVND (reference sequence). CDR3 loop: CASSPDRGSYEQYF. The CDR3 nucleotides read TGTGCCAGTAGTCCGGACAGGGGGTCCTACGAGCAGTACTTC.

This sequence joins TRBV2 and TRBJ2-1, with unresolved D. Germline V gene data show CDR1 as SNHLY and CDR2 as FYNNEI. The CDR3 totals 12 residues. The germline V and J ends were trimmed by 2 bases and 7 bases, with 6 bases remaining between them. The CDR3 is CASSENTNEQFF. The CDR3 DNA is TGTGCCAGCAGTGAAAACACGAATGAGCAGTTCTTC.

This sequence joins TRBV6-5 and TRBJ2-2, with 8 bases lining up with TRBD1. Germline CDR1 MNHEY, CDR2 SVGAGI. The CDR3 covers 12 residues. V trimming: 10 bases; J trimming: 5 bases; junction bases outside the gene matches: 3. CDR3: CATRTGTGELFF. Written as DNA, the CDR3 is TGTGCCACTAGGACAGGGACCGGGGAGCTGTTTTTT.

This clone was recorded only once. One end of the junction fails to match germline, which may point to a read error. J is TRBJ2-3 and V is TRBV7-9, with 10 bases identical to TRBD1. Germline V gene data show CDR1 as SEHNR and CDR2 as FQNEAQ (reference sequence). CDR3 length: 17 residues. The DNA of the CDR3 is TGTTCCAGCAGCTCCGCCCCGGACAGGGGGTTTCGGGATACGCAGTATTTT. It yields the protein CSSSSAPDRGFRDTQYF.

This sequence joins TRBV7-2 and TRBJ2-4; perhaps TRBD2 as D (7 bases). Germline V gene data show CDR1 as SGHTA and CDR2 as FQGNSA. Trimming cost V 4 bases and J 0 bases, with 16 bases left between them. The CDR3 covers 17 residues. The CDR3: CASSSYRGALAKNIQYF. For the CDR3, the DNA is TGTGCCAGCAGCTCCTACCGGGGGGCGTTAGCCAAAAACATTCAGTACTTC.

The genes are TRBV30 and TRBJ1-2; possibly TRBD1 for D (5 bases). Trimming stripped 3 bases from V and 8 bases from J, with 16 bases between. Germline V CDR1 and CDR2: GTSNPN, SVGIG (reference sequence). This CDR3 contains 13 residues. CDR3 residues: CAWRSREEFGYTF. The CDR3 DNA follows: TGTGCCTGGAGAAGCAGGGAGGAATTCGGCTACACCTTC.

This sequence joins TRBV6-1 and TRBJ2-3, with 7 positions matching TRBD2. The junction had 9 bases not matched to a gene; V was cut back by 4 bases and J by 5 bases. CDR1 is MNHNS and CDR2 is SASEGT in the germline V gene. The CDR3 totals 15 residues. Written as DNA, the CDR3 is TGTGCCAGCAGTGCCCCCACCGGGGGGATAGATACGCAGTATTTT. This sequence encodes CASSAPTGGIDTQYF.

This clone appeared a single time. This CDR3 reads CASSTDRESNGYTF. DNA of the CDR3: TGTGCCAGCAGCACCGACAGGGAGTCCAATGGCTACACCTTC. This chain connects TRBV7-9 to TRBJ1-2; 7 bases line up with TRBD1. Germline V CDR1 and CDR2: SEHNR, FQNEAQ (reference sequence). V lost 5 bases to trimming and J lost 6 bases; unmatched junction nucleotides: 9. The CDR3 covers 14 residues.

V gene TRBV5-1 combines with J gene TRBJ2-7; D is possibly TRBD2 (5 bases). This CDR3 has 15 residues. The germline gives CDR1 SGHRS, CDR2 YFSETQ. Trimming shortened V by 4 bases and J by 7 bases, and 21 bases separated the two germline ends. DNA of the CDR3: TGCGCCAGCAGCCTAGGACTCAGAAGCCCCCTAGAGCAGTACTTC. Residues: CASSLGLRSPLEQYF. Full variable domain (outside the CDR3, taken from reference TRBV5-1 and TRBJ2-7): KAGVTQTPRYLIKTRGQQVTLSCSPISGHRSVSWYQQTPGQGLQFLFEYFSETQRNKGNFPGRFSGRQFSNSRSEMNVSTLELGDSALYLCASSLGLRSPLEQYFGPGTRLTVT.

V usage is TRBV28 and J usage is TRBJ2-7; TRBD2 matches 7 bases. The CDR3 has 13 amino acids. Trimming cost V 7 bases and J 0 bases; bases outside gene matches: 3. Germline values: CDR1 MDHEN, CDR2 SYDVKM. As DNA, the CDR3 is TGTGCCAGCACCCTAGCGGACTCCTACGAGCAGTACTTC. It specifies CASTLADSYEQYF.

The chain combines TRBV19 with TRBJ2-1; maybe TRBD2 (6 bases). This CDR3 contains 14 residues. Germline loops: CDR1 LNHDA, CDR2 SQIVND (reference sequence). With 5 bases removed from V and 6 bases from J, the gap between germline ends came to 14 bases. This CDR3 reads CASSLLAAVNEQFF. In DNA form, the CDR3 reads TGTGCCAGTAGTCTACTAGCCGCAGTCAATGAGCAGTTCTTC.

This chain connects TRBV27 to TRBJ1-1, with D maybe TRBD1 (5 bases). The V end lost 6 bases, the J end lost 2 bases, and 13 bases lay between the germline ends. The CDR3 is 14 residues long. Germline CDR1 reads MNHEY; CDR2 reads SMNVEV (reference sequence). CDR3 sequence: CASSSDRDNTEAFF. In DNA, the CDR3 is TGTGCCAGCAGCTCCGACAGAGACAACACTGAAGCTTTCTTT.

The chain uses TRBV30 and TRBJ2-1, with 7 bases that match TRBD2. From germline, CDR1 is GTSNPN and CDR2 SVGIG (reference sequence). The CDR3 length is 15 residues. The ends lost 0 bases at V and 2 bases at J; junction bases unmatched: 4. The CDR3 DNA follows: TGTGCCTGGAGTGTGACACGGGGGGCCTACAATGAGCAGTTCTTC. As protein: CAWSVTRGAYNEQFF.

The V call is TRBV11-3, the J call TRBJ2-3; TRBD1 agrees at 9 bases. This CDR3 comprises 18 residues. Germline V gene data show CDR1 as SGHNT and CDR2 as YENEEA. The V and J ends lost 6 bases and 2 bases, in that order; junction bases with no gene match: 15. The CDR3 sequence is CASSHGQGSTRNTDTQYF. CDR3 bases: TGTGCCAGCAGTCATGGACAGGGGTCAACACGTAACACAGATACGCAGTATTTT.

This chain uses TRBV19 with TRBJ1-5, with TRBD1 matching 8 bases. Germline CDR1 and CDR2: LNHDA and SQIVND (reference sequence). V gave up 6 bases and J gave up 5 bases; unmatched junction bases: 15. The CDR3 sequence is 17 residues long. The CDR3 spells CASRLIGQGIRDQPQHF. CDR3 DNA sequence: TGTGCCAGTAGGCTAATTGGACAGGGCATTCGGGATCAGCCCCAGCATTTT.

V gene TRBV7-2 combines with J gene TRBJ2-1, with 11 positions matching TRBD2. V lost 5 bases, J lost 3 bases, and 3 bases stayed unmatched. Germline values: CDR1 SGHTA, CDR2 FQGNSA. There are 15 residues in the CDR3. The CDR3 bases are TGTGCCAGCAGCCCCGGACTAGCGGGCTACAATGAGCAGTTCTTC. This encodes CASSPGLAGYNEQFF.

V is TRBV19 and J is TRBJ1-1; 7 nucleotides align to TRBD1. CDR1 and CDR2 from the germline V gene are LNHDA and SQIVND (reference sequence). The length of the CDR3 is 15 residues. Trimming at V came to 3 bases and at J to 1 base, leaving 5 bases not matched to a gene. This chain's CDR3 is CASSIWTGTNTEAFF. In DNA form, the CDR3 reads TGTGCCAGTAGTATTTGGACAGGAACGAACACTGAAGCTTTCTTT.

This clone has only one observation. The chain is built from TRBV11-2 and TRBJ2-7, with 9 nucleotides matching TRBD1. This CDR3 has 15 amino acids. The V gene's germline CDR1 is SGHAT and CDR2 FQNNGV. With 4 bases clipped from V and 1 base from J, the junction kept 5 bases outside the gene matches. CDR3 sequence (DNA): TGTGCCAGCAGCTCCGGGACAGGGATTTCCTACGAGCAGTACTTC. Translating gives CASSSGTGISYEQYF. Full variable domain (rest looked up from reference TRBV11-2 and TRBJ2-7): EAGVAQSPRYKIIEKRQSVAFWCNPISGHATLYWYQQILGQGPKLLIQFQNNGVVDDSQLPKDRFSAERLKGVDSTLKIQPAKLEDSAVYLCASSSGTGISYEQYFGPGTRLTVT.

V gene TRBV11-2 combines with J gene TRBJ1-1; a possible D gene is TRBD1 (6 bases). CDR3 size: 13 residues. With 3 bases removed from V and 10 bases from J, the gap between germline ends came to 15 bases. The germline CDR1 and CDR2 sequences are SGHAT and FQNNGV. CDR3 nucleotide sequence: TGTGCCAGCAGCTTTGTTTGGGGGCCGTCAGCTTTCTTT. As protein: CASSFVWGPSAFF. The full variable domain, its missing parts supplied by reference TRBV11-2 and TRBJ1-1, is EAGVAQSPRYKIIEKRQSVAFWCNPISGHATLYWYQQILGQGPKLLIQFQNNGVVDDSQLPKDRFSAERLKGVDSTLKIQPAKLEDSAVYLCASSFVWGPSAFFGQGTRLTVV.

The genes are TRBV11-2 and TRBJ2-1, with 8 positions matching TRBD2. Germline lookup yields CDR1 SGHAT and CDR2 FQNNGV. The CDR3 loop spans 13 amino acids. J was trimmed by 10 bases and V by 2 bases; bases with no gene match: 4. The CDR3 DNA follows: TGTGCCAGCAGCTTACCAGCGGGGGTGGAGCAGTTCTTC. Its protein product is CASSLPAGVEQFF.